Listed here are 24 T cell receptor beta chains from one sample, sequenced in a study of blood T cell repertoires in COVID-19. Assay used: immunoSEQ multiplex PCR; TCRdb lists only in-frame clones, some missing. The profile shows about 230,000 clones, 75% to 90% of them singletons. Sequences were obtained from peripheral blood. These receptor sequences come from a man aged 35 to 55 with acute or convalescent COVID-19.

The chain has TRBV9 and TRBJ1-1; 7 bases map to TRBD1. Germline loops: CDR1 SGDLS, CDR2 YYNGEE. Losses at the gene ends were 4 bases for V and 0 bases for J; bases not matched to a gene: 15. The CDR3 has 18 amino acids. CDR3 nucleotide sequence: TGTGCCAGCAGCTCACCACAGGGGCCCCCCGTCATGAACACTGAAGCTTTCTTT. This gives the protein CASSSPQGPPVMNTEAFF.

V and J are TRBV3-1 (or the pseudogene TRBV3-2) and TRBJ1-2, with D possibly TRBD1 on 6 matching bases. Germline V gene lookup returns CDR1 LGHDT and CDR2 YNNKEL (reference sequence). The ends were cut back, 0 bases at V and 4 bases at J, with 15 bases in the middle. The CDR3 length is 16 residues. The CDR3 here is CASSQDARGRSYGYTF. In nucleotides, the CDR3 is TGTGCCAGCAGCCAAGATGCGCGGGGGCGGTCCTATGGCTACACCTTC.

A note on this clone: Other DNA sequences in the same sample also yield this CDR3. The chain recombines TRBV11-2 with TRBJ2-7, with TRBD2 matching over 10 bases. Trimming at V came to 3 bases and at J to 3 bases, leaving 2 bases not matched to a gene. This CDR3 region has 14 residues. Germline CDR1 SGHAT, CDR2 FQNNGV. The CDR3 region is CASSLGLASYEQYF. For the CDR3, the DNA is TGTGCCAGCAGCTTGGGACTAGCGAGCTACGAGCAGTACTTC.

The chain carries TRBV19 and TRBJ1-2, with 7 bases matching TRBD1. Germline CDR1 is LNHDA and CDR2 is SQIVND (reference sequence). CDR3 length: 14 amino acids. J lost 7 bases, V lost 7 bases, and 12 bases had no gene match. The CDR3 spells CASTLPGGQPGYTF. The CDR3 DNA is TGTGCCAGTACCCTCCCTGGGGGACAGCCTGGCTACACCTTC.

This clone was recorded a few times. The rearrangement joins TRBV7-2 to TRBJ1-6; 7 bases agree with TRBD1. J gave up 3 bases and V 2 bases, and 4 bases lay outside the gene matches. Germline assignment: CDR1 SGHTA and CDR2 FQGNSA. CDR3 size: 16 residues. The CDR3 bases are TGTGCCAGCAGCTTATTGGGACAGCTCTATAATTCACCCCTCCACTTT. Translating it yields CASSLLGQLYNSPLHF. The full variable domain, with the rest looked up from reference TRBV7-2 and TRBJ1-6, is GAGVSQSPSNKVTEKGKDVELRCDPISGHTALYWYRQSLGQGLEFLIYFQGNSAPDKSGLPSDRFSAERTGGSVSTLTIQRTQQEDSAVYLCASSLLGQLYNSPLHFGNGTRLTVT.

This chain connects TRBV19 to TRBJ2-1, with 7 positions matching TRBD2. V shed 6 bases, J shed 9 bases, and the junction held 11 bases outside the gene matches. The CDR3 length is 14 residues. Germline V gives CDR1 LNHDA, CDR2 SQIVND (reference sequence). This CDR3 is CASSFGGREGEQFF. DNA of the CDR3: TGTGCCAGTAGCTTTGGGGGGAGGGAGGGTGAGCAGTTCTTC.

The chain's CDR3 is CASGTRYYNEQFF. Written as DNA, the CDR3 is TGTGCCAGTGGGACTAGATACTACAATGAGCAGTTCTTC. The chain joins TRBV3-1 (or the pseudogene TRBV3-2) to TRBJ2-1; 8 nucleotides match TRBD2. The CDR3 is 13 residues long. V lost 9 bases and J lost 3; bases outside the gene matches: 4. Germline lookup yields CDR1 LGHDT and CDR2 YNNKEL (reference sequence).

The chain recombines TRBV29-1 with TRBJ2-1; TRBD2 agrees at 7 bases. CDR1 is SQVTM and CDR2 is ANQGSEA in the germline V gene. CDR3 length: 13 residues. V dropped 4 bases and J dropped 4; count of bases not matched to a gene: 4. Here the CDR3 DNA reads TGCAGCGTTGCCCTAGCGGTTTACAATGAGCAGTTCTTC. Translating gives CSVALAVYNEQFF.

In this sample, this clone turned up once. The chain joins TRBV14 to TRBJ2-3; D uncertain. The V gene lost 0 bases and the J gene lost 5 bases, with 6 bases spanning the gap. The CDR3 totals 13 residues. The germline gives CDR1 SGHDN, CDR2 FVKESK. For the CDR3, the DNA is TGTGCCAGCAGCCAAGATCCAGGAGATACGCAGTATTTT. This translates into CASSQDPGDTQYF. The full variable domain, its missing parts supplied by reference TRBV14 and TRBJ2-3, is EAGVTQFPSHSVIEKGQTVTLRCDPISGHDNLYWYRRVMGKEIKFLLHFVKESKQDESGMPNNRFLAERTGGTYSTLKVQPAELEDSGVYFCASSQDPGDTQYFGPGTRLTVL.

The rearrangement links TRBV30 to TRBJ1-2; 9 bases are shared with TRBD1. This CDR3 comprises 15 residues. CDR1 is GTSNPN and CDR2 is SVGIG in the germline V gene (reference sequence). V dropped 3 bases and J dropped 8; count of bases not matched to a gene: 13. The CDR3 spells CAWRLSGTGMGGYTF. The DNA for the CDR3 is TGTGCCTGGAGATTATCCGGGACAGGGATGGGAGGCTACACCTTC.

Only one count was recorded for this clone. J is TRBJ2-1 and V is TRBV27; 9 positions match TRBD2. Losses at the gene ends were 10 bases for V and 14 bases for J; bases not matched to a gene: 15. The CDR3 has 13 amino acids. Germline loops: CDR1 MNHEY, CDR2 SMNVEV (reference sequence). CDR3 in amino acids: CATKTAGGRFEFF. The CDR3 nucleotides read TGTGCCACTAAGACAGCGGGAGGAAGATTCGAGTTCTTC.

The rearrangement uses TRBV19 and TRBJ1-3; no clear D. V lost 4 bases to trimming and J lost 2 bases, with 12 bases between them. The germline V gene has CDR1 LNHDA and CDR2 SQIVND (reference sequence). This CDR3 is built from 15 residues. The CDR3 nucleotides are TGTGCCAGTAGTAAGGGAGCCGGCCCTGGAAACACCATATATTTT. It is translated as CASSKGAGPGNTIYF.

The chain joins TRBV19 to TRBJ1-2; TRBD1 matches at 11 bases. V lost 5 bases, J lost 7 bases, and 12 bases stayed unmatched. Germline lookup yields CDR1 LNHDA and CDR2 SQIVND (reference sequence). There are 16 residues in the CDR3. This chain's CDR3 is CASSSRSGTGGVGYTF. The CDR3 DNA follows: TGTGCCAGTAGTTCCCGCTCCGGGACAGGGGGTGTTGGCTACACCTTC.

A remark on this clone: Additional DNA sequences in this sample encode the identical CDR3. This chain connects TRBV2 to TRBJ1-1; perhaps TRBD1 as D (5 bases). The CDR3 length is 13 residues. Trimming took 8 bases from V and 5 from J, leaving 15 bases between them. The germline gives CDR1 SNHLY, CDR2 FYNNEI. For the CDR3, the DNA is TGTGCCAGCTCCCTGACAGATCGTACTGAAGCTTTCTTT. Translated: CASSLTDRTEAFF.

The chain links TRBV5-1 to TRBJ2-7; 16 nucleotides line up with TRBD2. The junction had 5 bases not matched to a gene; V was cut back by 4 bases and J by 7 bases. The CDR3 consists of 15 residues. In germline, CDR1 is SGHRS, CDR2 YFSETQ. For the CDR3, the DNA is TGCGCCAGCAGCCCTCCGGGACTAGCGGGAGGGGAGCAGTACTTC. It codes for CASSPPGLAGGEQYF.

This clone showed up many times. This rearrangement joins TRBV2 to TRBJ2-7; possibly TRBD2 for D (5 bases). V lost 8 bases, J lost 4 bases, and 9 bases lay in between. Germline V lookup: CDR1 SNHLY, CDR2 FYNNEI. The CDR3 sequence is 11 residues long. The chain's CDR3 is CASWGDYEQYF. CDR3 sequence (DNA): TGTGCCAGCTGGGGAGATTACGAGCAGTACTTC.

This chain connects TRBV9 to TRBJ2-3, with D unclear. The CDR3 length is 14 residues. Trimming removed 2 bases from V and 1 base from J, with 8 bases in between. Germline-derived CDR1 and CDR2 are SGDLS and YYNGEE. In DNA form, the CDR3 reads TGTGCCAGCAGCGTTCGGAGCCGCACAGATACGCAGTATTTT. Its translation: CASSVRSRTDTQYF.

The chain employs TRBV7-9 and TRBJ1-4; D possibly corresponds to TRBD1 (6 bases). This CDR3 has 15 residues. Germline lookup yields CDR1 SEHNR and CDR2 FQNEAQ (reference sequence). V was cut by 5 bases and J by 5 bases, with 15 bases left in between. Here the CDR3 reads CASSQIRGPNEKLFF. CDR3 DNA: TGTGCCAGCAGCCAGATCAGGGGCCCAAATGAAAAACTGTTTTTT.

The chain combines TRBV7-9 with TRBJ1-1, with a weak D call TRBD1 (6 bases). With 2 bases removed from V and 8 bases from J, the gap between germline ends came to 18 bases. The CDR3 contains 15 residues. CDR1 SEHNR and CDR2 FQNEAQ come from the germline V gene (reference sequence). The CDR3 loop reads CASSLSWQGTPEAFF. DNA for the CDR3: TGTGCCAGCAGCTTAAGTTGGCAGGGGACCCCCGAAGCTTTCTTT.

The V gene is TRBV5-1, the J gene TRBJ2-1, with 9 positions matching TRBD2. CDR1 is SGHRS, CDR2 YFSETQ, per germline. The CDR3 runs to 16 residues. The V gene end was trimmed by 4 bases and the J gene end by 4 bases; junction bases not matched to a gene: 9. DNA for the CDR3: TGCGCCAGCAGCCCCGAGGTAGCGGGAGCTTACAATGAGCAGTTCTTC. Encoded protein: CASSPEVAGAYNEQFF. Full variable domain (missing parts from reference TRBV5-1 and TRBJ2-1): KAGVTQTPRYLIKTRGQQVTLSCSPISGHRSVSWYQQTPGQGLQFLFEYFSETQRNKGNFPGRFSGRQFSNSRSEMNVSTLELGDSALYLCASSPEVAGAYNEQFFGPGTRLTVL.

The V gene is TRBV20-1, the J gene TRBJ1-1; no clear D. Per the germline V gene, CDR1 is DFQATT and CDR2 is SNEGSKA (reference sequence). The CDR3 is made up of 10 amino acids. V was shortened by 0 bases and J by 13 bases, with 9 bases between the two germline ends. The CDR3 DNA is TGCAGTGCTAGAGATCAGGAGGGTTTCTTT. This sequence encodes CSARDQEGFF.

The chain recombines TRBV2 with TRBJ2-1, with TRBD2 matching 8 bases. V lost 6 bases to trimming and J lost 5 bases; unmatched junction nucleotides: 6. CDR3 size: 14 residues. CDR1 SNHLY and CDR2 FYNNEI come from the germline V gene. CDR3 residues: CASSPREGDNEQFF. DNA for the CDR3: TGTGCCAGCAGCCCTCGGGAGGGCGACAATGAGCAGTTCTTC.

The V call is TRBV2, the J call TRBJ2-3; 7 nucleotides line up with TRBD2. This CDR3 is 12 amino acids long. Germline V gene sequence: CDR1 SNHLY, CDR2 FYNNEI. V lost 5 bases, J lost 7 bases, and 3 bases stayed unmatched. The CDR3 region is CASSLAENTQYF. As DNA, the CDR3 is TGTGCCAGCAGTCTAGCGGAGAATACGCAGTATTTT.

This chain uses TRBV19 with TRBJ2-1, with 10 positions matching TRBD2. Trimming cost V 5 bases and J 1 base; bases outside gene matches: 8. Germline V gives CDR1 LNHDA, CDR2 SQIVND (reference sequence). This CDR3 has 17 residues. CDR3 region: CASSRAGGTGSYNEQFF. Here the CDR3 DNA reads TGTGCCAGTAGTCGAGCGGGAGGGACAGGTTCCTACAATGAGCAGTTCTTC.